These T cell receptor beta chains were read from a single sample in a study of T cells after posttransplantation cyclophosphamide. Generated by immunoSEQ multiplex PCR, the TCRdb table keeps only in-frame clones and is missing some. The repertoire includes about 21,000 clones, roughly nine tenths of them detected once, and less than 2% sits in the top ten. This material consisted of PBMCs, taken 350 to 400 days after allogeneic stem cell transplant with calcineurin inhibitor and methotrexate. The receptors stem from a female patient younger than 45 who received an allogeneic stem cell transplant from an unrelated donor, was CMV-positive, and had acute and chronic GVHD. Some T cells may have come from the graft donor. Each CDR3 is given with its conserved first and last residue. D genes are given only for firm matches. Some rows have no size entry. The others give once, few or many, or a class for an expanded clone.

j_call | d_call | clone_size | v_call | cdr3_nt | cdr3_aa
TRBJ2-3 | TRBD1 | few | TRBV19 | TGTGCCAGCAGACAGGGGCCCCACACAGATACGCAGTATTTT | CASRQGPHTDTQYF
TRBJ2-3 | . | . | TRBV6-4 | TGTGCCAGCAGTGGTGGCGGGAACGATGGCACAGATACGCAGTATTTT | CASSGGGNDGTDTQYF
TRBJ1-4 | TRBD1 | . | TRBV6-1 | TGTGCCAGCATCTTAGGACAGGGACCAAATGAAAAACTGTTTTTT | CASILGQGPNEKLFF
TRBJ2-5 | . | . | TRBV11-3 | TGTGCCAGCACCCCATTCGGGGAAGAGACCCAGTACTTC | CASTPFGEETQYF
TRBJ1-2 | . | . | TRBV7-9 | TGTGCCACCCGACAGGTGGGAAACTATGGCTACACCTTC | CATRQVGNYGYTF
TRBJ2-3 | TRBD2 | . | TRBV18 | TGTGCCAGCTCACCCGGGGAAGCGGGACCTACGCAGTATTTT | CASSPGEAGPTQYF
TRBJ1-6 | . | once | TRBV30 | TGTGCCTGGAGTGTCCAGGGTAGGAATTCACCCCTCCACTTT | CAWSVQGRNSPLHF
TRBJ1-5 | . | . | TRBV29-1 | TGCAGCGTTCTCCAGGAAAGCAATCAGCCCCAGCATTTT | CSVLQESNQPQHF
TRBJ1-2 | TRBD1 | . | TRBV7-2 | TGTGCCAGCAGCACCGGACAGGGGACGCGATCTTATGGCTACACCTTC | CASSTGQGTRSYGYTF
TRBJ2-7 | . | . | TRBV2 | TGTGCCAGCAGCCCGAGGCAGGGATCCTACGAGCAGTACTTC | CASSPRQGSYEQYF
TRBJ2-7 | . | . | TRBV10-1 | TGCGCCAGCAGTGAGTCGCAACGGGACGAGCAGTACTTC | CASSESQRDEQYF
TRBJ2-7 | TRBD2 | . | TRBV9 | TGTGCCAGCAGCGTAGCGACCGGACTAGCCTCCGAGCAGTACTTC | CASSVATGLASEQYF
TRBJ2-2 | . | . | TRBV5-5 | TGTGCCAGCAGACTTGACACCACCGGGGAGCTGTTTTTT | CASRLDTTGELFF
TRBJ2-5 | . | . | TRBV5-1 | TGCGCCAGCAGCTTAGAACCCTTAGCGGAGACCCAGTACTTC | CASSLEPLAETQYF
TRBJ2-2 | . | . | TRBV6-5 | TGTGCCAGCAGTTACTCAGATGGGGGCTTCACCGGGGAGCTGTTTTTT | CASSYSDGGFTGELFF
TRBJ1-1 | . | . | TRBV7-9 | TGTGCCAGCAGCCGGGCAGGGCTGAACACTGAAGCTTTCTTT | CASSRAGLNTEAFF
TRBJ1-6 | . | few | TRBV19 | TGTGCCAGTGCCCCGCGAAGGGAACAGGTTTCACCCCTCCACTTT | CASAPRREQVSPLHF
TRBJ2-5 | . | . | TRBV14 | TGTGCCAGCAGCCAAGAAAGGCGGGCTCAAGAGACCCAGTACTTC | CASSQERRAQETQYF
TRBJ2-1 | TRBD2 | . | TRBV19 | TGTGCCAGTACCGGGGGGAGGAGCTCCTACAATGAGCAGTTCTTC | CASTGGRSSYNEQFF
TRBJ2-3 | TRBD2 | . | TRBV5-6 | TGTGCCAGCAGCTTGTTGGCTAGCGGGAGTAGTTCAGATACGCAGTATTTT | CASSLLASGSSSDTQYF
TRBJ1-2 | TRBD1 | . | TRBV6-5 | TGTGCCAGCAGTTACTCGGTGGACAGGGGGCAAGAAGGCTACACCTTC | CASSYSVDRGQEGYTF
TRBJ1-1 | TRBD1 | . | TRBV14 | TGTGCCAGCAGCCAATTTGGACAGGGATGGCCTGAAGCTTTCTTT | CASSQFGQGWPEAFF
TRBJ1-2 | TRBD1 | . | TRBV6-1 | TGTGCCAGCAGTCAAGCCCGGGACAGAACTAACTATGGCTACACCTTC | CASSQARDRTNYGYTF
TRBJ1-2 | . | . | TRBV6-1 | TGTGCCAGCAGTGAAGCGCTCGGGGGCTATGGCTACACCTTC | CASSEALGGYGYTF
TRBJ1-1 | TRBD1 | few | TRBV11-2 | TGTGCCAGCAGCAGGATCTCCGGGACAGGGGTTGCTTTCTTT | CASSRISGTGVAFF
TRBJ1-1 | . | . | TRBV9 | TGTGCCAGCAGCGTAGTACCAACCGGGGACACTGAAGCTTTCTTT | CASSVVPTGDTEAFF
TRBJ1-2 | . | . | TRBV11-2 | TGTGCCAGCAGCAATAGTTCAGGCCGGGGCTACACCTTC | CASSNSSGRGYTF
TRBJ1-6 | TRBD1 | . | TRBV15 | TGTGCCACCAGCAAAGGACAGGGGAATTCACCCCTCCACTTT | CATSKGQGNSPLHF
TRBJ2-2 | TRBD1 | once | TRBV7-6 | TGTGCCAGCAGCCGAACAGGGGAAAGGATGGGCGGGGAGCTGTTTTTT | CASSRTGERMGGELFF
TRBJ2-3 | . | . | TRBV6-5 | TGTGCCAGCACCGAGGACAACAGAAGGTTGGGTACGCAGTATTTT | CASTEDNRRLGTQYF
TRBJ2-7 | . | . | TRBV9 | TGTGCCAGCAGCGTCGGGGATAGCGGAGACGAGCAGTACTTC | CASSVGDSGDEQYF
TRBJ2-1 | . | . | TRBV7-9 | TGTGCCAGCAGCGCGGACACCGCGAATGTAGCCTACAATGAGCAGTTCTTC | CASSADTANVAYNEQFF
TRBJ2-5 | . | once | TRBV7-2 | TGTGCCAGCAGCCGTTCGACAGACCCGGCCCAAGAGACCCAGTACTTC | CASSRSTDPAQETQYF
TRBJ2-5 | . | . | TRBV27 | TGTGCCAGCAGTTTTTCGTACCAAGAGACCCAGTACTTC | CASSFSYQETQYF
TRBJ2-7 | TRBD1 | . | TRBV7-9 | TGTGCCAGCAGCTTCTCCGGGACAGGGGCCGGCGAGCAGTACTTC | CASSFSGTGAGEQYF
TRBJ2-1 | TRBD2 | . | TRBV15 | TGTGCCACCAGCTTTGAACCGGGGGGGTACAATGAGCAGTTCTTC | CATSFEPGGYNEQFF
TRBJ2-6 | TRBD2 | . | TRBV6-1 | TGTGCCAGCAGGGAACGCTCCGGGGGGTCCTACTCTGGGGCCAACGTCCTGACTTTC | CASRERSGGSYSGANVLTF
TRBJ1-3 | . | . | TRBV5-1 | TGCGCCAGCAGCTCCGTCTCTGGAAACACCATATATTTT | CASSSVSGNTIYF
TRBJ2-7 | TRBD1 | . | TRBV19 | TGTGCCAGTAGTTTTACCGGGACAGGCTACTACGAGCAGTACTTC | CASSFTGTGYYEQYF
TRBJ2-1 | TRBD2 | . | TRBV5-8 | TGTGCCAGCAGAGCGGGACTAGCGCCCTACAATGAGCAGTTCTTC | CASRAGLAPYNEQFF
TRBJ1-1 | TRBD1 | . | TRBV6-1 | TGTGCCAGCAGTGGAGGGACAGGGGTAACGAACACTGAAGCTTTCTTT | CASSGGTGVTNTEAFF
TRBJ1-2 | TRBD1 | . | TRBV4-2 | TGTGCCAGCAGCCAAGATACTGCGACAGGGGATGGCTACACCTTC | CASSQDTATGDGYTF
TRBJ2-7 | TRBD1 | . | TRBV19 | TGTGCCAGCTCCCGGGACAGGGAATGGGAGCAGTACTTC | CASSRDREWEQYF
TRBJ2-2 | . | . | TRBV23-1 | TGCGCCAGCAGTCAATCGAAGCCTAAGCGGCCTCTTGGGATTGTCGGGGAGCTGTTTTTT | CASSQSKPKRPLGIVGELFF
TRBJ1-1 | . | . | TRBV9 | TGTGCCAGCAGCCCCCGGGGGGGGGTGGGCATTGGATTAAACACTGAAGCTTTCTTT | CASSPRGGVGIGLNTEAFF
TRBJ2-1 | TRBD2 | . | TRBV11-3 | TGTGCCAGCAGCTCTCTCCTAGCGGCGAATGAGCAGTTCTTC | CASSSLLAANEQFF
TRBJ1-1 | . | few | TRBV6-1 | TGTGCCAGCAGGAGGGAACGGACAGAGAACACTGAAGCTTTCTTT | CASRRERTENTEAFF
TRBJ2-7 | . | . | TRBV6-5 | TGTGCCAGCAGTTTGAGGTCCGACCCTCGCGAGCAGTACTTC | CASSLRSDPREQYF